This T cell receptor (beta chain) was sequenced for a study of OX40 agonist ivuxolimab in advanced cancers. Background on the whole study: Ivuxolimab was a fully human IgG2 agonistic monoclonal antibody targeting the costimulatory receptor OX40 (CD134). Intravenous ivuxolimab was administered to patients every 2 weeks at six dose levels: 0.01, 0.1, 0.3, 1.5, 3 and 10 mg/kg. Partial responses occurred in three dose-escalation patients: two with cutaneous melanoma and one with hepatocellular carcinoma. Patients were allowed to have had prior anti-PD-1, anti-PD-L1 or anti-CTLA-4 therapy, and 30% to 50% of the dose-escalation patients had previously received checkpoint inhibitors. Peripheral TCRbeta sequencing was intended to test whether TCR sequence diversity was altered and clonal T-cell expansion was caused by ivuxolimab. Of the roughly 52 patients in dose escalation, about 19 had hepatocellular carcinoma, around 15 had melanoma, 9 had renal cell carcinoma and 9 had head and neck cancer. The paper describes the monotherapy dose-escalation part (N = 52 patients) of the phase I trial of ivuxolimab. The dose-escalation cohort was around 83% male with a mean age of around 62 years, ranging from roughly 23 to 79.

The trial excluded patients who had a history of autoimmune disease or were on systemic immunosuppression. Peripheral blood for TCR sequencing was collected from all dose cohorts at baseline, on cycle 4 day 1, and on cycle 7 day 1. The samples were taken from a phase I, first-in-human, multicenter, open-label dose-escalation trial of ivuxolimab. Adults with locally advanced or metastatic melanoma, renal cell, hepatocellular, or head and neck squamous cell carcinoma were enrolled in the trial. Before TCR sequencing, CD4+ T cells and CD8+ T cells were sorted from peripheral blood as separate populations. For sequencing of the TCRbeta CDR3 region, genomic DNA was extracted from the sorted cells. The immunoSEQ Assay was used for sequencing of TCRbeta CDR3 regions. TCRdb limited this immuneACCESS table to in-frame rearrangements with V and J called. A share of clones is missing; checked studies link under half to unresolved V genes, and the rest is unexplained. Recorded for this sample are roughly 97,000 clones; roughly nine tenths of them occurred a single time. The ten largest clones represent around 5.5% of the sample.

In regard to this clone: The antigen it recognizes is unknown. No base quality values were provided; no much bigger clone lies one nucleotide off.

What the authors observed across the whole study: Low levels of normalized T-cell clonal expansion were also shown by some nonresponding patients. Partial responders in the 0.1-3.0 mg/kg groups had among the lowest normalized peripheral clonal expansion, especially among CD8+ T cells. Clonal expansion of both CD4+ and CD8+ blood T cells was observed from baseline to week 6 at doses 0.1 to 3.0 mg/kg. After ivuxolimab, CD8+ T cells had more expanded clones than CD4+ T cells on average. Which antigens the clonally expanded peripheral T cells were specific for was not determined.

Looking up the germline V gene (reference sequence) yields CDR1 LNHDA and CDR2 SQIVND. The CDR3, from cysteine to phenylalanine, totals 15 residues. The sequence is cut down to CDR3 DNA, 45 bases in frame from base 1. Trimming takes 1 base from V and 0 bases from J, and the germline ends sit 9 bases apart. Recombination joined TRBV19 with TRBJ2-5; matching of 6 bases hints at TRBD1 as the D gene. The source was CD4+ or CD8+ T cells sorted from blood, collected in a trial of the OX40 agonist ivuxolimab. The sequence derives from an adult with an advanced solid tumor such as melanoma, head and neck, liver or kidney cancer. The CDR3 region has the sequence CASSIGAGDQETQYF. Read as DNA, the sequence is TGTGCCAGTAGTATAGGAGCAGGGGACCAAGAGACCCAGTACTTC.